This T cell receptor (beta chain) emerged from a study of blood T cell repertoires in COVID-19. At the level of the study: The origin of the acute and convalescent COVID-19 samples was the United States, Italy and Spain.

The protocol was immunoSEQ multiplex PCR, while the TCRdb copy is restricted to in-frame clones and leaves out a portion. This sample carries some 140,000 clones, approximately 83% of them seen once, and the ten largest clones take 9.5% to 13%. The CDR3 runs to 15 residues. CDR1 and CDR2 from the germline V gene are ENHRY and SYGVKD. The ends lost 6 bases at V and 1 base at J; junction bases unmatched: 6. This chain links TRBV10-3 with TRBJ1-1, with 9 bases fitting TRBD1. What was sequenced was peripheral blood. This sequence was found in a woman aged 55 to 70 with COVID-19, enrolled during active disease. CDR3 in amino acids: CAIRELDRGNTEAFF. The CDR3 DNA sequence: TGTGCCATCAGGGAGCTGGACAGGGGGAACACTGAAGCTTTCTTT.